This is a list of T cell receptor beta chains from one sample in a study of PD-L1 blockade in urothelial cancer. The data were produced by immunoSEQ multiplex PCR, yet TCRdb's version contains in-frame clones alone and is incomplete. The sample yields about 36,000 clones, 84% seen once. This sample comprised PBMCs, obtained around atezolizumab (anti-PD-L1) treatment. Every receptor here comes from a middle-aged man with urothelial cancer. Both conserved end residues are part of each CDR3. D genes are given only for firm matches. A row's size may be missing; if present it is once, few, many or a size class.

V gene	clone size	J gene	D gene	CDR3 protein	CDR3 DNA
TRBV6-1	-	TRBJ2-5	-	CASSRTGLQETQYF	TGTGCCAGCAGCCGGACTGGGCTCCAAGAGACCCAGTACTTC
TRBV11-2	-	TRBJ1-4	-	CASSLRRGGTNEKLFF	TGTGCCAGCAGCTTAAGACGGGGAGGCACTAATGAAAAACTGTTTTTT
TRBV5-1	-	TRBJ1-2	-	CASSQAGYGYTF	TGCGCCAGCAGCCAAGCAGGGTATGGCTACACCTTC
TRBV19	once	TRBJ2-2	TRBD1	CASKTGSLTGELFF	TGTGCCAGTAAGACAGGGTCTTTAACCGGGGAGCTGTTTTTT
TRBV6-6	-	TRBJ2-7	-	CASTPPGGNEQYF	TGTGCCAGCACCCCTCCAGGGGGGAACGAGCAGTACTTC
TRBV2	-	TRBJ2-1	TRBD2	CAFIAGDSYNEQFF	TGTGCCTTCATAGCGGGAGACTCCTACAATGAGCAGTTCTTC
TRBV2	-	TRBJ2-1	TRBD2	CASSLGLAGMNEQFF	TGTGCCAGCAGTCTGGGACTAGCCGGGATGAATGAGCAGTTCTTC
TRBV7-8	-	TRBJ1-1	-	CASSFRRVDTEAFF	TGTGCCAGCAGCTTTCGCAGGGTAGATACTGAAGCTTTCTTT
TRBV27	-	TRBJ2-7	TRBD2	CASSSASGRGYEQYF	TGTGCCAGCAGTTCGGCTAGCGGGAGGGGCTACGAGCAGTACTTC
TRBV28	-	TRBJ2-1	TRBD2	CASSNPGLAGNEQFF	TGTGCCAGCAGTAACCCGGGACTAGCGGGAAATGAGCAGTTCTTC
TRBV30	-	TRBJ1-2	-	CAWSRQGIYGYTF	TGTGCCTGGAGTCGTCAGGGGATCTATGGCTACACCTTC
TRBV10-1	-	TRBJ2-2	TRBD1	CASRQGRNTGELFF	TGCGCCAGTCGACAGGGTCGAAACACCGGGGAGCTGTTTTTT
TRBV28	-	TRBJ1-2	-	CASSPGNYGYTF	TGTGCCAGCAGTCCCGGGAACTATGGCTACACCTTC